This T cell receptor beta chain was captured by sequencing in a study of T cell changes during pregnancy in multiple sclerosis. The method was immunoSEQ multiplex PCR; TCRdb's version includes in-frame clones alone and lacks a portion of them. The sample lists roughly 93,000 clones; roughly 90% were seen once. V lost 8 bases, J lost 7 bases, and 6 bases stayed unmatched. This CDR3 is 13 amino acids long. The germline V gene encodes CDR1 MNHEY and CDR2 SMNVEV (reference sequence). The source was peripheral blood, collected before pregnancy. The source is a female donor with multiple sclerosis, enrolled in a pregnancy study. This rearrangement joins TRBV27 to TRBJ1-5; 9 bases align to TRBD1. The chain's CDR3 is CASGTGIPQPQHF. As DNA, the CDR3 is TGTGCCAGCGGGACAGGGATCCCCCAGCCCCAGCATTTT.